Listed here are 20 T cell receptor beta chains from one sample, sequenced in a study of CXCR3-negative and CXCR3-positive naive CD8 T cells. Overall study results and limits: A higher hydrophobicity marked the TRB CDR3s of CXCR3-positive naive cells versus CXCR3-negative naive cells.

The antigens for these receptors are not known. UMI-labeled TRB cDNA libraries were prepared by 5' RACE. Reprocessing the 5' RACE reads, TCRdb reports a single entry for every CDR3 protein and omits DNA. The sample spans about 120,000 distinct CDR3 sequences; the ten largest clones claim approximately 0.4%. The sample comprised naive CXCR3+ CD8+ T cells from blood. The subset here: CD45RO-CCR7+CD27+CD95- naive CD8+ T cells expressing CXCR3 (TNR3+). The receptors were sampled from a human donor in good health. Some clones in this sample may be carry-over from other donors' samples.

The chain is built from TRBV9 and TRBJ2-1; the TCRdb D gene call, TRBD2, has no DNA to confirm it. The germline CDR1 and CDR2 sequences are SGDLS and YYNGEE. The CDR3 sequence is 15 residues long. The CDR3 sequence is CASSSQAGGHNEQFF.

This chain joins TRBV20-1 and TRBJ2-1; TCRdb indicates TRBD2, and absent DNA this call remains unverified. The CDR3 contains 16 residues. CDR1 DFQATT and CDR2 SNEGSKA come from the germline V gene (reference sequence). CDR3 sequence: CSARVPRTLAYNEQFF.

This chain joins TRBV14 and TRBJ1-5; as DNA is missing, the TRBD1 call by TCRdb cannot be tested. This CDR3 has 18 residues. The germline V gene has CDR1 SGHDN and CDR2 FVKESK. The chain's CDR3 is CASSQECWQQGGNQPQHF. Full variable domain (remainder filled in from reference TRBV14 and TRBJ1-5): EAGVTQFPSHSVIEKGQTVTLRCDPISGHDNLYWYRRVMGKEIKFLLHFVKESKQDESGMPNNRFLAERTGGTYSTLKVQPAELEDSGVYFCASSQECWQQGGNQPQHFGDGTRLSIL.

V and J are TRBV28 and TRBJ1-1; as DNA is missing, the TRBD1 call by TCRdb cannot be tested. The CDR3 consists of 16 residues. Germline CDR1 reads MDHEN; CDR2 reads SYDVKM. CDR3 sequence reads: CASSLLGQGVNTEAFF.

The chain has TRBV5-1 and TRBJ2-7. CDR3 length equals 14 residues. Germline CDR1 is SGHRS and CDR2 is YFSETQ. The CDR3 sequence is CASSLEGSHYEQYF.

The rearrangement links TRBV7-2 to TRBJ2-3. From germline, CDR1 is SGHTA and CDR2 FQGNSA. This CDR3 region has 11 residues. Here the CDR3 reads CASSLEDTQYF.

The gene calls are TRBV3-1 and TRBJ2-7. Germline values: CDR1 LGHDT, CDR2 YNNKEL (reference sequence). The CDR3 runs to 12 residues. This chain's CDR3 is CASSQWLHEQYF.

The genes are TRBV28 and TRBJ2-7. The length of the CDR3 is 14 residues. Germline loops: CDR1 MDHEN, CDR2 SYDVKM. The chain's CDR3 is CASSYLGSRPEQYF. Full variable domain (outside the CDR3, taken from reference TRBV28 and TRBJ2-7): DVKVTQSSRYLVKRTGEKVFLECVQDMDHENMFWYRQDPGLGLRLIYFSYDVKMKEKGDIPEGYSVSREKKERFSLILESASTNQTSMYLCASSYLGSRPEQYFGPGTRLTVT.

The rearrangement joins TRBV27 to TRBJ2-5; TCRdb proposes TRBD1, but this gene call is untestable without DNA. The germline CDR1 and CDR2 sequences are MNHEY and SMNVEV (reference sequence). The length of the CDR3 is 16 residues. The CDR3 sequence is CASRGGGFGHAETQYF.

The rearrangement links TRBV4-1 to TRBJ2-1; TCRdb calls TRBD2, which cannot be checked without DNA. From germline, CDR1 is MGHRA and CDR2 YSYEKL. This CDR3 contains 15 residues. CDR3 sequence reads: CATRLAGLHEGEQFF.

The V and J genes are TRBV28 and TRBJ2-2. The CDR3 totals 14 residues. Germline V lookup: CDR1 MDHEN, CDR2 SYDVKM. The CDR3: CASSRGGLTGELFF.

This chain joins TRBV9 and TRBJ2-7. This CDR3 is built from 13 residues. Germline V gene sequence: CDR1 SGDLS, CDR2 YYNGEE. Here the CDR3 reads CASSVDHLEEQYF.

The chain combines TRBV7-9 with TRBJ2-5. This CDR3 spans 13 amino acids. The V gene's germline CDR1 is SEHNR and CDR2 FQNEAQ (reference sequence). The CDR3 reads CASSLPRSETQYF.

V usage is TRBV29-1 and J usage is TRBJ2-1; lacking DNA, the TRBD2 call made by TCRdb goes unchecked. The CDR3 has 17 residues. The germline CDR1 and CDR2 sequences are SQVTM and ANQGSEA. The chain's CDR3 is CSVEDSLGLAEYNEQFF.

This chain uses TRBV10-1 with TRBJ2-7; TCRdb picks TRBD2, but there is no DNA to check that call. Germline-derived CDR1 and CDR2 are WNHNN and SYGVQD (reference sequence). The CDR3 totals 16 residues. This CDR3 reads CASSEFLAGEGYEQYF.

V usage is TRBV9 and J usage is TRBJ2-1. The CDR3 is 14 amino acids. The germline V gene encodes CDR1 SGDLS and CDR2 YYNGEE. Here the CDR3 reads CASSVGVSYNEQFF. The full variable domain, with the rest looked up from reference TRBV9 and TRBJ2-1, is DSGVTQTPKHLITATGQRVTLRCSPRSGDLSVYWYQQSLDQGLQFLIQYYNGEERAKGNILERFSAQQFPDLHSELNLSSLELGDSALYFCASSVGVSYNEQFFGPGTRLTVL.

The chain joins TRBV12-5 to TRBJ2-1; TCRdb's D call, TRBD1, is unchecked because there is no DNA. Germline-derived CDR1 and CDR2 are LGHNT and FRNRAP. The CDR3 contains 15 residues. The CDR3: CASGLSLGDYNEQFF. Full variable domain (outside the CDR3, taken from reference TRBV12-5 and TRBJ2-1): DARVTQTPRHKVTEMGQEVTMRCQPILGHNTVFWYRQTMMQGLELLAYFRNRAPLDDSGMPKDRFSAEMPDATLATLKIQPSEPRDSAVYFCASGLSLGDYNEQFFGPGTRLTVL.

The rearrangement joins TRBV5-1 to TRBJ2-1; TCRdb calls TRBD1, which cannot be checked without DNA. The CDR3 extends over 14 amino acids. Per the germline V gene, CDR1 is SGHRS and CDR2 is YFSETQ. The CDR3 sequence: CASKGSGSSEEQFF. The entire variable domain, with the rest obtained from reference TRBV5-1 and TRBJ2-1, is as follows: KAGVTQTPRYLIKTRGQQVTLSCSPISGHRSVSWYQQTPGQGLQFLFEYFSETQRNKGNFPGRFSGRQFSNSRSEMNVSTLELGDSALYLCASKGSGSSEEQFFGPGTRLTVL.

The V gene is TRBV20-1, the J gene TRBJ2-7; the D call of TRBD2 rests on TCRdb alone, since no DNA is present to check it. Germline CDR1 DFQATT, CDR2 SNEGSKA (reference sequence). CDR3 length equals 13 residues. The CDR3 loop is CSAGSESSYEQYF.

The rearrangement joins TRBV19 to TRBJ1-6; with no DNA, the TCRdb D assignment of TRBD1 cannot be verified. The germline CDR1 and CDR2 sequences are LNHDA and SQIVND (reference sequence). The CDR3 runs to 13 residues. The CDR3 sequence is CASSPDGNSPLHF.